This T cell receptor beta chain was recovered during a study of blood T cell repertoires in COVID-19. In germline, CDR1 is SGDLS, CDR2 YYNGEE. V lost 2 bases to trimming and J lost 2 bases, with 13 bases between them. The CDR3 is 16 amino acids. TCRdb's table, derived via immunoSEQ multiplex PCR, lists solely in-frame clones and lacks some. The sample holds roughly 290,000 clones, roughly 86% seen once. J is TRBJ2-2 and V is TRBV9, with D perhaps matching TRBD2 (6 bases). This clonotype was obtained from a woman in her 30s who had recovered from COVID-19. The specimen was peripheral blood. This CDR3 is CASSVVSGPNTGELFF. The CDR3 nucleotides are TGTGCCAGCAGCGTCGTTAGCGGACCCAACACCGGGGAGCTGTTTTTT.